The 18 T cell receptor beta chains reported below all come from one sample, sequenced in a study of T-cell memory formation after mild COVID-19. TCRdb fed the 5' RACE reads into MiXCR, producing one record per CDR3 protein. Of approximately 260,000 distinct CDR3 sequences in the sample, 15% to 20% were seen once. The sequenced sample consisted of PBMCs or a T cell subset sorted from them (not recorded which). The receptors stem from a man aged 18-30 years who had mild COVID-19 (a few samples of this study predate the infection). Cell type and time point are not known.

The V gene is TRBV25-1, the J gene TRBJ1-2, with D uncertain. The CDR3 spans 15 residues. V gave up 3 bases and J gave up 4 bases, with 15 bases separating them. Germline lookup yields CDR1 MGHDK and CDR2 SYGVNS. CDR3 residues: CASSDSSGRTYGYTF. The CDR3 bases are TGTGCCAGCAGTGATTCATCGGGCAGGACCTATGGCTACACCTTC.

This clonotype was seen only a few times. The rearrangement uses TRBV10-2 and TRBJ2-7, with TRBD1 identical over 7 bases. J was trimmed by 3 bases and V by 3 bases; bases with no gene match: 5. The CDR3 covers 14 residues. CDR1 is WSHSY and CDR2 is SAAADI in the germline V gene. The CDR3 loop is CASSEDRVVYEQYF. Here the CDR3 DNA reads TGCGCCAGCAGTGAAGACAGGGTGGTCTACGAGCAGTACTTC.

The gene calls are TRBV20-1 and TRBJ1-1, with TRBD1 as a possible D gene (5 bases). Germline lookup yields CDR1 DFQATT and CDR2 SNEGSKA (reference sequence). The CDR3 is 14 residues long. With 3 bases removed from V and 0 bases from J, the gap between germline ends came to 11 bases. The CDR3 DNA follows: TGCAGTGCTAGCCAGGGCTCCTTGAACACTGAAGCTTTCTTT. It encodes CSASQGSLNTEAFF.

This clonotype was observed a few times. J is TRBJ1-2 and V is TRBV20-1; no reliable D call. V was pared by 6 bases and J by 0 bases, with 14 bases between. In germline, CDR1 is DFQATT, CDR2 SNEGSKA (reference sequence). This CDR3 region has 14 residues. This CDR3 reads CSAGSRGTNYGYTF. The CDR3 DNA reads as TGCAGTGCCGGCTCCCGGGGAACTAACTATGGCTACACCTTC.

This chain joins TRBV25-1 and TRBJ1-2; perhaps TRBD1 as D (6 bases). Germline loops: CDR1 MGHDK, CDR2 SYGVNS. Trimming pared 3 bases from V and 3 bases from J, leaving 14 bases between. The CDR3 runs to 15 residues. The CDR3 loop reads CASSEVGGQDYGYTF. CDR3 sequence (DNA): TGTGCCAGCAGTGAGGTTGGGGGGCAGGACTATGGCTACACCTTC.

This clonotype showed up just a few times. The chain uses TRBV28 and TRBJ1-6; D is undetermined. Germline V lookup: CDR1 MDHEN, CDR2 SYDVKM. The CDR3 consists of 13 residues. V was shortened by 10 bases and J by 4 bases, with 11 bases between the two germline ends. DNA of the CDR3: TGTGCCACCAAGATCGGATATAATTCACCCCTCCACTTT. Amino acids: CATKIGYNSPLHF.

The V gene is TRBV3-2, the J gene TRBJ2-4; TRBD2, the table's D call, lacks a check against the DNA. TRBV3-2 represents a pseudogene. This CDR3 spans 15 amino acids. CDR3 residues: CASSQGGGRENIQYF. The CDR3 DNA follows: TGTGCCAGCAGCCAGGGAGGGGGTCGTGAGAACATTCAGTACTTC.

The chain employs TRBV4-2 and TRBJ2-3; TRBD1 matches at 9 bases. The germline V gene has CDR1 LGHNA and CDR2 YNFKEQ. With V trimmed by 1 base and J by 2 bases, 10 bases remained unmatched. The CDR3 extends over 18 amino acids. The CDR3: CASSQGHGTGRVTDTQYF. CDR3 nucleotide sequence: TGTGCCAGCAGCCAAGGACACGGGACAGGGAGGGTCACAGATACGCAGTATTTT.

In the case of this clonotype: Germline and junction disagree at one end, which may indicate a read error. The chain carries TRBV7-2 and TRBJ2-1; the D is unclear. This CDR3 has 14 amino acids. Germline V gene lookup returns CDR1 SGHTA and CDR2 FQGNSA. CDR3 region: CASVAPGFYDEQFF. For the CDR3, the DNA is TGTGCCAGCGTCGCCCCCGGGTTCTACGATGAGCAGTTCTTC.

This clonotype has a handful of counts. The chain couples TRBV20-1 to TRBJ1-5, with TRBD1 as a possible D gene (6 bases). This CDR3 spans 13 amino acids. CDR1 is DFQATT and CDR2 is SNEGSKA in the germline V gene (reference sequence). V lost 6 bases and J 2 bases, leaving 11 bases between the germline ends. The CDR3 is CSAIQGGNQPQHF. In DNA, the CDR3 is TGCAGTGCAATACAGGGAGGCAATCAGCCCCAGCATTTT.

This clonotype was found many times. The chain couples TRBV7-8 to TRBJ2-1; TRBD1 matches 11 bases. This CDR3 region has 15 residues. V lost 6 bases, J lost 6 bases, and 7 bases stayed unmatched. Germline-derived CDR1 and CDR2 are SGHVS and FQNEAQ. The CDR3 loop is CASSPGTGGGNEQFF. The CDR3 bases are TGTGCCAGCAGTCCCGGGACAGGGGGTGGCAATGAGCAGTTCTTC.

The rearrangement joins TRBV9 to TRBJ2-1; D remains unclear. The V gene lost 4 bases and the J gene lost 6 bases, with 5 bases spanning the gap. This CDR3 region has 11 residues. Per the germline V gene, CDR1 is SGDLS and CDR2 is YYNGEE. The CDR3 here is CASSSTNEQFF. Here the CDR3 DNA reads TGTGCCAGCAGCTCTACCAATGAGCAGTTCTTC.

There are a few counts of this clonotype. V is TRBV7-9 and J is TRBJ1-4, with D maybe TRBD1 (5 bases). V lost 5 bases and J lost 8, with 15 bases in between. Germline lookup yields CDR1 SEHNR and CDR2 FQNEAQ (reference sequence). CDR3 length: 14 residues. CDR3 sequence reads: CASSQRGGPEKLFF. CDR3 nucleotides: TGTGCCAGCAGCCAGAGGGGAGGACCCGAAAAACTGTTTTTT. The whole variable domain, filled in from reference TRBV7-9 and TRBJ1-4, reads DTGVSQNPRHKITKRGQNVTFRCDPISEHNRLYWYRQTLGQGPEFLTYFQNEAQLEKSRLLSDRFSAERPKGSFSTLEIQRTEQGDSAMYLCASSQRGGPEKLFFGSGTQLSVL.

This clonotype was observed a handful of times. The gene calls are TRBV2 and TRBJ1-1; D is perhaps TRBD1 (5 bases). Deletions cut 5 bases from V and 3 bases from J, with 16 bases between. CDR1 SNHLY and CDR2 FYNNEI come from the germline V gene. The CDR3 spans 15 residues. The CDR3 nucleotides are TGTGCCAGCAGTTCCGGGACCGCCCCGGACACTGAAGCTTTCTTT. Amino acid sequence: CASSSGTAPDTEAFF.

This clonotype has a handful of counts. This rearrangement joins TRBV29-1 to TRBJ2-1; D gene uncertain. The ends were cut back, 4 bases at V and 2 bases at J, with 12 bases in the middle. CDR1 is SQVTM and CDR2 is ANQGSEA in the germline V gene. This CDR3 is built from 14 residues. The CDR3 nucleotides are TGCAGCGTTGGCAGCCACGGTCCCTACAATGAGCAGTTCTTC. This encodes CSVGSHGPYNEQFF.

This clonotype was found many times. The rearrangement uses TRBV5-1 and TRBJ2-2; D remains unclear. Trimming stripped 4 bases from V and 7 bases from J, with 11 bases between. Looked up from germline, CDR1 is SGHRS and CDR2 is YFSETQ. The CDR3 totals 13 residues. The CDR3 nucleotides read TGCGCCAGCAGCCGTGACGCTAACGGGGAGCTGTTTTTT. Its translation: CASSRDANGELFF.

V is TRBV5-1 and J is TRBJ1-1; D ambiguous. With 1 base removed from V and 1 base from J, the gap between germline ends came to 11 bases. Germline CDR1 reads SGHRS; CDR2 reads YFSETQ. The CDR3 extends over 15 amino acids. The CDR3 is CASSLRSSGNTEAFF. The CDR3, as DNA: TGCGCCAGCAGCTTGAGATCGTCGGGGAACACTGAAGCTTTCTTT.

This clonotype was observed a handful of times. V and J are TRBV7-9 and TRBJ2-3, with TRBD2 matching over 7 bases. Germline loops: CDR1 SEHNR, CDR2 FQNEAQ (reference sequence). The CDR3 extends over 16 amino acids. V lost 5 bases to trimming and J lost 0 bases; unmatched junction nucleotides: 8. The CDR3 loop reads CASSPELAPSTDTQYF. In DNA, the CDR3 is TGTGCCAGCAGCCCTGAACTAGCGCCGAGCACAGATACGCAGTATTTT.